Listed below are T cell receptor beta chains from one sample, sequenced in a study of T-cell memory formation after mild COVID-19. MiXCR was run by TCRdb on the 5' RACE reads, yielding one entry per CDR3 protein. Here the sample spans 550,000 to 700,000 distinct CDR3 sequences, 15% to 20% being singletons. Sequenced: PBMCs or a T cell subset sorted from them (not recorded which). Receptor source: an adult woman who had mild COVID-19 (a few samples of this study predate the infection). Cell type and time point are not known. Both conserved end residues are part of each CDR3. The order of the fields is clone size, D gene, V gene, J gene, CDR3 protein, CDR3 DNA. The D gene is left open where the match is weak. Rows give clone size only sometimes, using once, few, many, or a class for an expanded clone.

many,NA,TRBV6-4,TRBJ1-6,CASSEQDNSPLHF,TGTGCCAGCAGTGAACAGGACAATTCACCCCTCCACTTT
NA,TRBD1,TRBV7-3,TRBJ1-1,CASSPPGTGPAEAFF,TGTGCCAGCAGCCCCCCCGGGACAGGGCCCGCTGAAGCTTTCTTT
few,NA,TRBV9,TRBJ2-5,CASSVGGPGFQYF,TGTGCCAGCAGCGTAGGGGGACCAGGGTTCCAGTACTTC
NA,TRBD1,TRBV18,TRBJ2-7,CASSPRRDRGSSYEQYF,TGTGCCAGCTCACCACGGAGGGACAGGGGGAGCTCCTACGAGCAGTACTTC
few,NA,TRBV7-8,TRBJ1-5,CASSQTNGGGQPQHF,TGTGCCAGCAGCCAGACGAATGGGGGGGGTCAGCCCCAGCATTTT
NA,NA,TRBV4-1,TRBJ2-3,CASSQDANQPGTDTQYF,TGCGCCAGCAGCCAAGATGCGAACCAACCCGGCACAGATACGCAGTATTTT
NA,TRBD2,TRBV5-1,TRBJ2-5,CASSLASGSDQETQYF,TGCGCCAGCAGCTTGGCTAGCGGGAGCGACCAAGAGACCCAGTACTTC
NA,NA,TRBV5-4,TRBJ1-2,CASSPPGQVYYGYTF,TGTGCCAGCAGCCCCCCCGGGCAGGTTTACTATGGCTATACCTTC
many,NA,TRBV6-5,TRBJ2-1,CASSRGAYNEQFF,TGTGCCAGCAGCCGCGGAGCTTACAATGAGCAGTTCTTC
few,TRBD2,TRBV30,TRBJ2-3,CAWSLLAGGRDTQYF,TGTGCCTGGAGCCTACTAGCGGGAGGGAGAGATACGCAGTATTTT
NA,NA,TRBV7-2,TRBJ2-7,CASSSGPSSYEQYF,TGTGCCAGCAGCTCGGGACCCAGCTCCTACGAGCAGTACTTC
few,NA,TRBV9,TRBJ1-2,CASSVGTSNYGYTF,TGTGCCAGCAGCGTAGGTACATCTAACTATGGCTACACCTTC
few,TRBD2,TRBV12-3/TRBV12-4,TRBJ2-1,CASRSSGGPQGGQFF,TGTGCCAGCAGATCTAGCGGGGGTCCGCAGGGGGGGCAGTTCTTC
few,TRBD2,TRBV12-3/TRBV12-4,TRBJ2-4,CASSLVGAGGKNIQYF,TGTGCCAGCAGTTTAGTAGGAGCGGGGGGGAAAAACATTCAGTACTTC
NA,TRBD2,TRBV20-1,TRBJ2-3,CSARDSSGGSGDTQYF,TGCAGTGCTAGAGATTCTAGCGGGGGGTCTGGAGATACGCAGTATTTT
NA,TRBD1,TRBV11-3,TRBJ1-1,CASSSAGTGKGEAFF,TGTGCCAGCAGCTCGGCCGGGACAGGGAAGGGTGAAGCTTTCTTT
NA,TRBD2,TRBV29-1,TRBJ2-7,CSVTGSLAGGTSYEQYF,TGCAGCGTCACAGGTAGCCTAGCGGGGGGAACCTCCTACGAGCAGTACTTC
few,TRBD1,TRBV12-3/TRBV12-4,TRBJ2-7,CASSSRDRDLYEQYF,TGTGCCAGCAGTTCCCGGGACAGGGATCTCTACGAGCAGTACTTC
NA,NA,TRBV12-3/TRBV12-4,TRBJ1-2,CASSFVLWQGFGYDGYTF,TGTGCCAGCAGTTTTGTTCTCTGGCAGGGCTTCGGATATGATGGCTACACCTTC
NA,TRBD1,TRBV6-2/TRBV6-3,TRBJ1-5,CASRGTGDHNQPQHF,TGTGCCAGCAGGGGGACAGGGGACCACAATCAGCCCCAGCATTTT
many,NA,TRBV7-2,TRBJ2-2,CASSLLRGPHTGELFF,TGTGCCAGCAGCTTATTAAGGGGACCCCACACCGGGGAGCTGTTTTTT
many,NA,TRBV10-3,TRBJ2-3,CAISDLGQSTDTQYF,TGTGCCATCAGTGACCTCGGACAGAGCACAGATACGCAGTATTTT
NA,TRBD1,TRBV29-1,TRBJ2-2,CSVDGQGEDTGELFF,TGCAGCGTTGATGGACAGGGGGAGGACACCGGGGAGCTGTTTTTT
NA,NA,TRBV3-1,TRBJ2-1,CASSQNSALSRNEQFF,TGTGCCAGCAGCCAAAATAGCGCCCTAAGTCGGAATGAGCAGTTCTTC
NA,TRBD1,TRBV10-3,TRBJ2-5,CAISEWSGGEGETQYF,TGTGCCATCAGTGAGTGGTCAGGGGGTGAGGGAGAGACCCAGTACTTC
many,NA,TRBV5-1,TRBJ2-6,CASSFDSSGANVLTF,TGCGCCAGCAGCTTCGACAGTTCCGGGGCCAACGTCCTGACTTTC
few,NA,TRBV30,TRBJ2-7,CAWMGWGHSYEQYF,TGTGCCTGGATGGGATGGGGACACTCCTACGAGCAGTACTTC
NA,TRBD1,TRBV2,TRBJ2-6,CASRSGGRDRASGANVLTF,TGTGCCAGCCGGAGTGGGGGCCGGGACAGGGCCTCTGGGGCCAACGTCCTGACTTTC
NA,TRBD1,TRBV7-7,TRBJ2-5,CASSLRVLGQGMMETQYF,TGTGCCAGCAGCTTACGGGTTCTTGGACAGGGGATGATGGAGACCCAGTACTTC
NA,TRBD1,TRBV7-8,TRBJ1-2,CASSPNRGGYGYTF,TGTGCCAGCAGCCCAAACAGGGGTGGCTATGGCTACACCTTC
few,TRBD1,TRBV9,TRBJ1-4,CASSGRDSLATNEKLFF,TGTGCCAGCAGCGGCCGGGACAGCCTCGCAACTAATGAAAAACTGTTTTTT
few,NA,TRBV18,TRBJ2-7,CASSPLGRGYEQYF,TGTGCCAGCTCACCTCTGGGCAGGGGCTACGAGCAGTACTTC
few,NA,TRBV7-9,TRBJ2-2,CASSPRSGELFF,TGTGCCAGCAGCCCTCGATCCGGGGAGCTGTTTTTT
NA,NA,TRBV27,TRBJ2-3,CASSSHLRSPHSNTDTQYF,TGTGCCAGCAGTTCCCATTTACGGTCTCCCCACTCCAACACAGATACGCAGTATTTT
few,NA,TRBV5-1,TRBJ2-2,CASSLEAGRIAGELFF,TGCGCCAGCAGCTTGGAAGCAGGGAGGATCGCCGGGGAGCTGTTTTTT
NA,TRBD1,TRBV12-3/TRBV12-4,TRBJ2-7,CASSWGTGGNSYEQYF,TGTGCCAGCAGCTGGGGGACAGGGGGAAATTCCTACGAGCAGTACTTC
NA,TRBD1,TRBV6-1,TRBJ1-2,CASRPRDRSGYGYTF,TGTGCCAGCAGGCCGAGGGACAGGTCCGGGTATGGCTACACCTTC
few,NA,TRBV7-8,TRBJ2-7,CASSLEALSHYEQYF,TGTGCCAGCAGCTTAGAAGCCCTCAGCCACTACGAGCAGTACTTC
many,NA,TRBV7-9,TRBJ2-4,CASSFVGGGKNIQYF,TGTGCCAGCAGCTTCGTCGGGGGAGGCAAAAACATTCAGTACTTC
NA,NA,TRBV21-1,TRBJ2-4,CASITTGAKAKNIQYF,TGTGCCAGCATTACAACGGGGGCCAAGGCCAAAAACATTCAGTACTTC
NA,TRBD2,TRBV5-1,TRBJ2-1,CASSLVLAGGPFNEQFF,TGCGCCAGCAGCTTGGTCCTAGCGGGAGGGCCATTCAATGAGCAGTTCTTC
few,NA,TRBV19,TRBJ1-5,CASSIALGTGQPQHF,TGTGCCAGTAGTATCGCGCTGGGGACGGGTCAGCCCCAGCATTTT
few,NA,TRBV12-3/TRBV12-4,TRBJ1-1,CASRSHTAGDTEAFF,TGTGCCAGCAGGAGCCACACAGCCGGGGACACTGAAGCTTTCTTT